This TCR beta chain appears in the sequencing data of a study of tumor-infiltrating lymphocytes in oesophageal squamous cell carcinoma. Each CDR3 protein gets one entry after TCRdb re-called the PCR reads with MiXCR. The repertoire holds 15,000 to 20,000 distinct CDR3 sequences, around two fifths seen once, with around 28% in the top ten. This clonotype has only one observation. The sample comprised esophageal tumor tissue. This TCR was sampled from a male donor with esophageal squamous cell carcinoma.

The CDR3 protein is CASSELAGGPETQYF. Here the CDR3 DNA reads TGTGCCAGCAGTGAACTAGCGGGGGGGCCAGAGACCCAGTACTTC. The V gene is TRBV6-1, the J gene TRBJ2-1; 12 positions agree with TRBD2. With the DNA end fitting TRBJ2-5 better, the J assignment may be wrong. CDR1 and CDR2 (germline): MNHNS, SASEGT. This CDR3 spans 15 amino acids.